What follows are 16 T cell receptor beta chains derived from one specimen sequenced in a study of blood T cell repertoires in COVID-19. Generated by immunoSEQ multiplex PCR, the TCRdb table keeps only in-frame clones and is missing some. The table has about 31,000 clones, more than 90% seen once. Sequencing was carried out using peripheral blood. All receptors derive from a man in his 70s with active or convalescent COVID-19.

This clone was found once. At one of its ends the junction is not consistent with the germline gene, which may arise from a read error. The chain uses TRBV7-7 and TRBJ2-2; TRBD1 matches at 7 bases. This CDR3 has 13 amino acids. Germline assignment: CDR1 SSHAT and CDR2 FNYEAQ (reference sequence). The CDR3 reads CASSPGQTGELFF. The DNA of the CDR3 is TGTGCTAGCAGCCCGGGACAGACCGGGGAGCTGTTTTTT.

This rearrangement joins TRBV5-4 to TRBJ2-1, with 9 bases fitting TRBD2. The germline V gene encodes CDR1 SGHNT and CDR2 YYREEE (reference sequence). The CDR3 loop spans 16 amino acids. Trimming removed 0 bases from V and 8 bases from J; junction bases left unmatched: 9. CDR3 sequence: CASSLAGRGGAYEQFF. The DNA of the CDR3 is TGTGCCAGCAGCTTGGCAGGGCGGGGGGGCGCCTATGAGCAGTTCTTC.

V usage is TRBV11-2 and J usage is TRBJ2-3; D ambiguous. The germline V gene has CDR1 SGHAT and CDR2 FQNNGV. There are 14 residues in the CDR3. Trimming removed 5 bases at V and 0 bases at J, with 9 bases between. Here the CDR3 reads CASSEVSSTDTQYF. The CDR3 DNA sequence: TGTGCCAGCAGCGAGGTCTCTAGCACAGATACGCAGTATTTT. The full variable domain, with the rest looked up from reference TRBV11-2 and TRBJ2-3, is EAGVAQSPRYKIIEKRQSVAFWCNPISGHATLYWYQQILGQGPKLLIQFQNNGVVDDSQLPKDRFSAERLKGVDSTLKIQPAKLEDSAVYLCASSEVSSTDTQYFGPGTRLTVL.

This rearrangement joins TRBV9 to TRBJ1-5; tentatively, D is TRBD1 (6 bases). The CDR3 covers 13 residues. CDR1 is SGDLS and CDR2 is YYNGEE in the germline V gene. Trimming took off 7 bases at V and 6 bases at J, with 14 bases between the two ends. DNA for the CDR3: TGTGCCAGCGCACAGGGCGCCGGTCAGCCCCAGCATTTT. This codes for CASAQGAGQPQHF.

The chain joins TRBV29-1 to TRBJ1-4; TRBD1 is a possible D gene (6 bases). The germline V gene has CDR1 SQVTM and CDR2 ANQGSEA. The CDR3 is 13 amino acids. Trimming stripped 0 bases from V and 6 bases from J, with 8 bases between. CDR3 bases: TGCAGCGTTGAAGAGGGGGCAGATGAAAAACTGTTTTTT. Its translation: CSVEEGADEKLFF.

This chain connects TRBV5-1 to TRBJ1-1; 7 nucleotides align to TRBD1. Trimming cost V 6 bases and J 1 base; bases outside gene matches: 6. The CDR3 is 14 amino acids. Germline V gives CDR1 SGHRS, CDR2 YFSETQ. CDR3 nucleotide sequence: TGCGCCAGCACGCGGACAGGCCAGAACACTGAAGCTTTCTTT. Its translation is CASTRTGQNTEAFF.

The CDR3 reads CASSVGGSTNEKLFF. The CDR3 nucleotides are TGTGCCAGCAGCGTCGGAGGATCAACTAATGAAAAACTGTTTTTT. The chain links TRBV5-8 to TRBJ1-4; D is unclear. CDR1 is SGHTS, CDR2 YDEGEE, per germline. Trimming removed 4 bases from V and 0 bases from J, with 10 bases in between. This CDR3 spans 15 amino acids.

This rearrangement joins TRBV5-1 to TRBJ1-4; D is perhaps TRBD1 (5 bases). The ends were cut back, 4 bases at V and 0 bases at J, with 7 bases in the middle. The germline V gene encodes CDR1 SGHRS and CDR2 YFSETQ. The CDR3 length is 14 residues. The CDR3 here is CASSATATNEKLFF. DNA of the CDR3: TGCGCCAGCAGCGCGACAGCAACTAATGAAAAACTGTTTTTT. Supplemented by reference TRBV5-1 and TRBJ1-4, the full variable domain reads KAGVTQTPRYLIKTRGQQVTLSCSPISGHRSVSWYQQTPGQGLQFLFEYFSETQRNKGNFPGRFSGRQFSNSRSEMNVSTLELGDSALYLCASSATATNEKLFFGSGTQLSVL.

This chain connects TRBV3-1 (or the pseudogene TRBV3-2) to TRBJ1-5, with D maybe TRBD1 (6 bases). Trimming cost V 0 bases and J 6 bases, with 12 bases left between them. Germline lookup yields CDR1 LGHDT and CDR2 YNNKEL (reference sequence). The CDR3 runs 15 residues. CDR3 protein: CASSQDPGDTQPQHF. CDR3 nucleotides: TGTGCCAGCAGCCAAGATCCAGGGGACACTCAGCCCCAGCATTTT.

This clone was seen a single time. The chain carries TRBV5-5 and TRBJ2-3, with 8 nucleotides matching TRBD2. With V trimmed by 0 bases and J by 2 bases, 5 bases remained unmatched. This CDR3 is built from 16 residues. The V gene's germline CDR1 is SGHKS and CDR2 YYEKEE (reference sequence). The CDR3 sequence: CASSLGSGISTDTQYF. In DNA form, the CDR3 reads TGTGCCAGCAGCTTGGGTAGCGGGATTTCCACAGATACGCAGTATTTT.

This clone was seen only once. The chain has TRBV30 and TRBJ1-2; 8 bases agree with TRBD1. V shed 4 bases and J 6 bases; nucleotides not matched to a gene: 10. The CDR3 covers 14 residues. Germline CDR1 GTSNPN, CDR2 SVGIG (reference sequence). The chain's CDR3 is CAWTSSRTGNGYTF. The CDR3, as DNA: TGTGCCTGGACGTCTTCCAGGACAGGGAATGGCTACACCTTC. Using reference TRBV30 and TRBJ1-2 for the parts outside the CDR3, the full variable domain is SQTIHQWPATLVQPVGSPLSLECTVEGTSNPNLYWYRQAAGRGLQLLFYSVGIGQISSEVPQNLSASRPQDRQFILSSKKLLLSDSGFYLCAWTSSRTGNGYTFGSGTRLTVV.

The rearrangement links TRBV9 to TRBJ1-2; 7 positions agree with TRBD1. CDR1 SGDLS and CDR2 YYNGEE come from the germline V gene. This CDR3 has 16 residues. Trimming at V came to 3 bases and at J to 0 bases, leaving 8 bases not matched to a gene. Here the CDR3 reads CASSGYRGLANYGYTF. CDR3 DNA: TGTGCCAGCAGCGGATACAGGGGCCTAGCTAACTATGGCTACACCTTC.

The rearrangement links TRBV28 to TRBJ2-3; 15 bases agree with TRBD2. The V segment lost 5 bases and the J segment 7 bases; nucleotides outside the gene matches: 13. The CDR3 contains 18 residues. CDR1 is MDHEN, CDR2 SYDVKM, per germline. CDR3 in amino acids: CASSPIWTGTSGRYTQYF. CDR3 DNA sequence: TGTGCCAGCAGTCCCATTTGGACCGGGACTAGCGGGAGGTATACGCAGTATTTT.

This clone was observed a few times. This rearrangement joins TRBV2 to TRBJ2-7, with a possible D match to TRBD2 (7 bases). Germline V gene lookup returns CDR1 SNHLY and CDR2 FYNNEI. V shed 8 bases and J shed 6 bases, with 17 bases lying between them. The CDR3 consists of 13 residues. CDR3 coding DNA: TGTGCCAGCGGGGGGGCAGGGCCTTCCGAGCAGTACTTC. Translating it yields CASGGAGPSEQYF.

V is TRBV5-1 and J is TRBJ2-3, with TRBD2 matching over 10 bases. This CDR3 has 17 residues. The ends lost 0 bases at V and 1 base at J; junction bases unmatched: 5. The V gene's germline CDR1 is SGHRS and CDR2 YFSETQ. The CDR3 protein is CASSLVAGGRGTDTQYF. CDR3 DNA: TGCGCCAGCAGCTTGGTAGCGGGAGGACGAGGCACAGATACGCAGTATTTT.

The chain recombines TRBV7-8 with TRBJ2-5; D is possibly TRBD1 (6 bases). The CDR3 loop spans 13 amino acids. CDR1 and CDR2 (germline): SGHVS, FQNEAQ. V was cut by 5 bases and J by 2 bases, with 9 bases left in between. This CDR3 is CASSRTVQETQYF. CDR3 DNA: TGTGCCAGCAGCCGGACAGTGCAAGAGACCCAGTACTTC.